This TCR beta chain was recorded in a study of blood T cell repertoires in COVID-19. Original methodology: Estimates of nucleated cell counts were drawn from the amplification of reference gene primers. The table came from immunoSEQ multiplex PCR; TCRdb's copy has only in-frame clones and leaves some out. V and J calls and clone size come straight from that table; D and trimming were deduced from the DNA. The sample has 65,000 to 70,000 clones, around 88% seen once. V was clipped by 8 bases and J by 9 bases; unmatched bases: 5. This CDR3 is built from 14 residues. Germline V CDR1 and CDR2: SNHLY, FYNNEI.

Material for sequencing was peripheral blood. The receptor comes from a woman of 80 years or more with acute or convalescent COVID-19. The chain recombines TRBV2 with TRBJ2-1, with 15 bases that match TRBD2. DNA of the CDR3: TGTGCCAGCTGGACTAGCGGGGGGGCCGGTGAGCAGTTCTTC. Protein sequence: CASWTSGGAGEQFF. The full variable domain, in which reference TRBV2 and TRBJ2-1 provide the parts outside the CDR3, is EPEVTQTPSHQVTQMGQEVILRCVPISNHLYFYWYRQILGQKVEFLVSFYNNEISEKSEIFDDQFSVERPDGSNFTLKIRSTKLEDSAMYFCASWTSGGAGEQFFGPGTRLTVL.